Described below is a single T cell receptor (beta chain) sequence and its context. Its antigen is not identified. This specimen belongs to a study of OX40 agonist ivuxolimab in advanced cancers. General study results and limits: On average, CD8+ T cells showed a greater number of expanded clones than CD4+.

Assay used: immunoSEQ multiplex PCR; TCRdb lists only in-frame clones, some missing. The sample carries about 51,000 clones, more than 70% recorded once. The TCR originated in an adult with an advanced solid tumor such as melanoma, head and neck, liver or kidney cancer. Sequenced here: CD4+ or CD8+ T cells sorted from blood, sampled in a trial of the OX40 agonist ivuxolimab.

CDR3 coding DNA: TGTGCCAGCAGTTTTCGCGTCTGGGAGGGGAAAGAGACCCAGTACTTC. Translation: CASSFRVWEGKETQYF. The chain uses TRBV28 and TRBJ2-5; 7 bases line up with TRBD2. Losses at the gene ends were 3 bases for V and 3 bases for J; bases not matched to a gene: 10. This CDR3 is built from 16 residues. CDR1 and CDR2 from the germline V gene are MDHEN and SYDVKM.